This T cell receptor (beta chain) comes out of a study of CD8+ T cells in alopecia areata. In the study overall: Tofacitinib therapy took 6 to 18 months; 6 months off drug came after. The share of scalp area affected provided the severity score for treated patients.

Documented treatment: oral pan-JAK inhibitor, 5-10 mg twice daily. The investigators collected lesional scalp punch biopsies and peripheral blood from alopecia areata patients. General observations from the study: While patients received tofacitinib, many expanded lesional clones remained present in scalp and blood.

Once RNA had been extracted, it was reverse transcribed into cDNA to act as the sequencing template. Profiled with immunoSEQ multiplex PCR; TCRdb holds only in-frame clones, not every one. The sample consists of 100,000 to 130,000 clones, 84% of them appearing once. Notes on this clone: The antigen is undetermined.

The receptor was isolated from a human donor with alopecia areata. The specimen was CD8+ T cells sorted from blood, collected at week 24, from a patient treated with tofacitinib.

The DNA of the CDR3 is TGTGCCAGCAGCCCATGGGGGACGAGCAGCACAGATACGCAGTATTTT. As protein: CASSPWGTSSTDTQYF. The chain combines TRBV7-2 with TRBJ2-3, with D perhaps matching TRBD1 or TRBD2 (5 bases each). The V end lost 5 bases, the J end lost 0 bases, and 15 bases lay between the germline ends. Germline V gives CDR1 SGHTA, CDR2 FQGNSA. This CDR3 contains 16 residues.